The rows below give T cell receptor beta chains drawn from one sample of a study of blood T cell repertoires in COVID-19. Only in-frame clones appear in the TCRdb table, and some are missing; sequencing was by immunoSEQ multiplex PCR. Among some 220,000 clones, about 82% were seen once, and the ten largest hold roughly 5.3%. Sample: peripheral blood. These receptors came from a man aged 45-65 years with COVID-19, enrolled during active disease. The CDR3 runs from the conserved cysteine through the conserved F or W. Fields, in order: D gene, V gene, clone size, CDR3 protein. The D gene is left open where the match is weak. Clone size is shown for a subset of rows, as once, few, many or a class of expanded clone.

>TRBD1|TRBV19|-
CASSKPGGARQPQHF
>-|TRBV10-3|-
CAISQGSGYGYTF
>-|TRBV19|-
CASSSDSVLVTEQFF
>-|TRBV7-9|-
CASSEGHSYEQYF
>TRBD1|TRBV5-5|-
CASSNTGTGRYGYTF
>TRBD2|TRBV10-2|-
CASSEPTSGAYNEQFF
>-|TRBV2|-
CASSERRVRQPQHF
>-|TRBV18|-
CASTSDGSRGTGELFF
>-|TRBV6-5|-
CASSFEGGSGYTF
>-|TRBV5-1|-
CASSKGTEVAFF
>TRBD1|TRBV27|once
CASSRGQGSPLHF
>TRBD1|TRBV7-2|-
CASSTTGTGYEQYF
>TRBD2|TRBV29-1|-
CSVGSGGSHTGELFF
>-|TRBV12-3/TRBV12-4|-
CASSLVRRGEQYF
>TRBD1|TRBV25-1|-
CASTQGAGYTF
>-|TRBV4-1|many
CASSQEAGSGANVLTF
>TRBD1|TRBV6-1|-
CASSDQAGGINEKLFF
>TRBD2|TRBV11-2|-
CASSRTSGGYQETQYF
>TRBD1|TRBV5-5|-
CASSGDRKNTEAFF
>TRBD1|TRBV2|-
CASRAGTGVATEAFF
>-|TRBV20-1|-
CSASWFRAPYEQYF
>-|TRBV10-3|-
CAISAGTPLDEQFF
>-|TRBV19|-
CASSIRGGWILGTGELFF
>TRBD2|TRBV7-6|-
CASSPRRGGNYNEQFF
>TRBD1|TRBV27|-
CASSPNRQGAEKLFF
>TRBD1|TRBV4-1|-
CASSQDPGQGATGELFF